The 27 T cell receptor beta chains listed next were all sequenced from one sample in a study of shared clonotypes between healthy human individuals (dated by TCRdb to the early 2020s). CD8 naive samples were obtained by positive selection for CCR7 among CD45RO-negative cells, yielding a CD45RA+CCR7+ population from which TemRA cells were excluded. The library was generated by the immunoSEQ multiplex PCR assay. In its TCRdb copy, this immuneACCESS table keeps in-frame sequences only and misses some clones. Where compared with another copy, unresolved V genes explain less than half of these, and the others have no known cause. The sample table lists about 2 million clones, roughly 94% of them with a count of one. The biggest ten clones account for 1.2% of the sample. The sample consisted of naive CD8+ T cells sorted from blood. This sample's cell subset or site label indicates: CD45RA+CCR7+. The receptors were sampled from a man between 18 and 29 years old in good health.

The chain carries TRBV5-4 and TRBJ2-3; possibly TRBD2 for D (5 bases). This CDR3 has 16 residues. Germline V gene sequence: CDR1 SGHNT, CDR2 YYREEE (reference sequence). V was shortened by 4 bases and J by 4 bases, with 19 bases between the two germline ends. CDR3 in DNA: TGTGCCAGCAGCGGTGCGGGCCCCCAGGTCCCAGATACGCAGTATTTT. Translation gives CASSGAGPQVPDTQYF.

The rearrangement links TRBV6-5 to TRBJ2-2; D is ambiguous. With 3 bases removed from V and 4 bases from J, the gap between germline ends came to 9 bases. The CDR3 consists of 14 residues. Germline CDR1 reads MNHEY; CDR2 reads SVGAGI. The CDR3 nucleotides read TGTGCCAGCAGTTATGGGTATGGCACCGGGGAGCTGTTTTTT. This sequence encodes CASSYGYGTGELFF.

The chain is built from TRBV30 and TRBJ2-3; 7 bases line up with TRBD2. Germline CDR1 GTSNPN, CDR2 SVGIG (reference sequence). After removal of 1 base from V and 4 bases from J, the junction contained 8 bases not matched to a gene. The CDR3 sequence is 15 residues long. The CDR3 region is CAWSATPTSADTQYF. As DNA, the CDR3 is TGTGCCTGGAGTGCCACGCCAACTAGCGCAGATACGCAGTATTTT. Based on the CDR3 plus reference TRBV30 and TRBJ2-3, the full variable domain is SQTIHQWPATLVQPVGSPLSLECTVEGTSNPNLYWYRQAAGRGLQLLFYSVGIGQISSEVPQNLSASRPQDRQFILSSKKLLLSDSGFYLCAWSATPTSADTQYFGPGTRLTVL.

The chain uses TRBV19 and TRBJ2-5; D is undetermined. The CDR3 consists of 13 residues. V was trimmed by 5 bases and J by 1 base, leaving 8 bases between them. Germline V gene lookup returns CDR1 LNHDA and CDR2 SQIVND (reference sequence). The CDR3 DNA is TGTGCCAGTAGTCTACAGTTCCAAGAGACCCAGTACTTC. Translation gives CASSLQFQETQYF.

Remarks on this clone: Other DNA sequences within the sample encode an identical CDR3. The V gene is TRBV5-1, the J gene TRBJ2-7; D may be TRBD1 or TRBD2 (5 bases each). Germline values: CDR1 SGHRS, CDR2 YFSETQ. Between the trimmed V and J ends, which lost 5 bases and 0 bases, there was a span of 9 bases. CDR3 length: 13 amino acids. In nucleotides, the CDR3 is TGCGCCAGCAGGAGGGACGGCTCCTACGAGCAGTACTTC. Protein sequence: CASRRDGSYEQYF.

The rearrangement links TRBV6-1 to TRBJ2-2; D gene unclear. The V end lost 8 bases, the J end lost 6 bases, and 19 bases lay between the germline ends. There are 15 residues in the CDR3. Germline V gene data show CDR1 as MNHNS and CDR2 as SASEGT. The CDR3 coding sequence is TGTGCCAGCGCAACCGGGTCTTCAGCGTCCGGGGAGCTGTTTTTT. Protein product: CASATGSSASGELFF.

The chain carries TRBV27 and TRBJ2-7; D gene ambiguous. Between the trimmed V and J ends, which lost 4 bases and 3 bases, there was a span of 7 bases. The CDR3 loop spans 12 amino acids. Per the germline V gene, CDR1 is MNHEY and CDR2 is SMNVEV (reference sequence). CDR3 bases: TGTGCCAGCAGTTCGAACGGCTACGAGCAGTACTTC. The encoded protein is CASSSNGYEQYF.

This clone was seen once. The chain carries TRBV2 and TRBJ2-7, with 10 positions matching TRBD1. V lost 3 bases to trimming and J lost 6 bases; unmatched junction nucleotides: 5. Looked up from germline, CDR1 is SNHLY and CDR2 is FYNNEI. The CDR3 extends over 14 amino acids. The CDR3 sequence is CASSDGTGVGEQYF. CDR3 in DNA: TGTGCCAGCAGTGACGGGACAGGGGTGGGCGAGCAGTACTTC.

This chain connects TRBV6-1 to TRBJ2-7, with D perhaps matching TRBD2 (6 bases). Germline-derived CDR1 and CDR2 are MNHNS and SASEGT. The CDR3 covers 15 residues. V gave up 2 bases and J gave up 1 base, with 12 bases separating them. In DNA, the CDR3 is TGTGCCAGCAGTGAAACATGGGACTGGTCCTACGAGCAGTACTTC. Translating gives CASSETWDWSYEQYF.

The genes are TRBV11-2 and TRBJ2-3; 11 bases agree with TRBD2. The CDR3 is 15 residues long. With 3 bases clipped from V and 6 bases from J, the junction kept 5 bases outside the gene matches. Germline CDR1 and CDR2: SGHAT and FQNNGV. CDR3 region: CASSFLAGGRDTQYF. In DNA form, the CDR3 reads TGTGCCAGCAGCTTTCTAGCGGGAGGCAGGGATACGCAGTATTTT.

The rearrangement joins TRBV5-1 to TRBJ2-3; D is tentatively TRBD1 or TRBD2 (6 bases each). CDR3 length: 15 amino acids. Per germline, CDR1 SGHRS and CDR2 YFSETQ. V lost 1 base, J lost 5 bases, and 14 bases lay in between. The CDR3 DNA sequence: TGCGCCAGCAGCTTGTTAGTAGGGGGAGGAGATACGCAGTATTTT. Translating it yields CASSLLVGGGDTQYF. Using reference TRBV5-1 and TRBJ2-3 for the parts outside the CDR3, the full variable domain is KAGVTQTPRYLIKTRGQQVTLSCSPISGHRSVSWYQQTPGQGLQFLFEYFSETQRNKGNFPGRFSGRQFSNSRSEMNVSTLELGDSALYLCASSLLVGGGDTQYFGPGTRLTVL.

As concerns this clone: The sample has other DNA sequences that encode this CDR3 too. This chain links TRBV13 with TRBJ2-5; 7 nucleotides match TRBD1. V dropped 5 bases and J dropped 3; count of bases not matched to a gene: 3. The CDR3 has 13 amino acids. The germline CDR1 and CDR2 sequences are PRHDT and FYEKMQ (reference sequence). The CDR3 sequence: CASSPDREETQYF. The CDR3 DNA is TGTGCCAGCAGCCCCGACAGGGAAGAGACCCAGTACTTC.

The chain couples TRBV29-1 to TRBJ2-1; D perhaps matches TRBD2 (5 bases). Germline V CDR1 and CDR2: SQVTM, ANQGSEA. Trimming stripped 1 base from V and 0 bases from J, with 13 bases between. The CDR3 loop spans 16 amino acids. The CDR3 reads CSVEGVAGLSYNEQFF. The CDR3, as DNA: TGCAGCGTTGAAGGTGTGGCGGGTCTCTCCTACAATGAGCAGTTCTTC.

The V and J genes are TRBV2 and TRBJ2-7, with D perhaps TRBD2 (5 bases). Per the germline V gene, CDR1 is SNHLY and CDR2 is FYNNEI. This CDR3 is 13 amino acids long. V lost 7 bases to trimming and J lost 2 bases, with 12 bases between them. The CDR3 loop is CASIPGLTYEQYF. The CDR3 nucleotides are TGTGCCAGCATCCCGGGGTTAACCTACGAGCAGTACTTC.

The CDR3 reads CASSLDVSEQYF. DNA of the CDR3: TGTGCCAGCAGCTTGGACGTTTCCGAGCAGTACTTC. The V gene is TRBV6-1, the J gene TRBJ2-7; D ambiguous. Trimming stripped 6 bases from V and 6 bases from J, with 12 bases between. Germline loops: CDR1 MNHNS, CDR2 SASEGT. CDR3 length: 12 amino acids.

The CDR3 is CASSLARLYEQYF. DNA of the CDR3: TGTGCCAGCAGCTTAGCCCGCTTATACGAGCAGTACTTC. V and J are TRBV7-2 and TRBJ2-7; no firm D call. The CDR3 has 13 amino acids. Germline CDR1 SGHTA, CDR2 FQGNSA. V dropped 0 bases and J dropped 4 bases, with 7 bases sitting between them.

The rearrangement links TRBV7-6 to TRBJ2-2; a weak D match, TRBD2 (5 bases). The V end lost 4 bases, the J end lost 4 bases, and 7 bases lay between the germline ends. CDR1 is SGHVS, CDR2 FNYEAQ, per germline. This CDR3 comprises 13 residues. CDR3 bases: TGTGCCAGCAGCTCGACTATCACCGGGGAGCTGTTTTTT. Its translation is CASSSTITGELFF.

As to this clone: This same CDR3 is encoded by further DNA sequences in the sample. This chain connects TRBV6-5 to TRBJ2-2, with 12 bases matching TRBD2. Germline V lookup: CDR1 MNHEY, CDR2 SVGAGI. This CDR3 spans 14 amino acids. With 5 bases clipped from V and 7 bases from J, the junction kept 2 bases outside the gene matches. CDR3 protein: CASSPLAGGGELFF. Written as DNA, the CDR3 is TGTGCCAGCAGTCCACTAGCGGGGGGCGGGGAGCTGTTTTTT.

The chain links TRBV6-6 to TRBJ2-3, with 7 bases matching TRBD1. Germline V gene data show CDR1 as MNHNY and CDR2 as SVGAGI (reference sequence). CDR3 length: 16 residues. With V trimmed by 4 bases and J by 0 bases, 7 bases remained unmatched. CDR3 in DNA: TGTGCCAGCAGTTTCTTCGGGACAGCTAGCACAGATACGCAGTATTTT. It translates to CASSFFGTASTDTQYF.

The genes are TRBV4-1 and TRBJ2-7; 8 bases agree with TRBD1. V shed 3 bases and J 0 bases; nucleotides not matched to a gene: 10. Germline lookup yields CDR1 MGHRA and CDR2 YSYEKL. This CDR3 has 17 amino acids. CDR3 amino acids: CASSQRLQGANSYEQYF. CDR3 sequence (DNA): TGCGCCAGCAGCCAGCGACTTCAGGGGGCCAACTCCTACGAGCAGTACTTC.

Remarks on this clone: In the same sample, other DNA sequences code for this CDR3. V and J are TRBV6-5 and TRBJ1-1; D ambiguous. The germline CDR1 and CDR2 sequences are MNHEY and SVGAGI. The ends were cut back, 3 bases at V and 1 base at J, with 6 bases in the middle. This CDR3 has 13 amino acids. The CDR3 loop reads CASSYSANTEAFF. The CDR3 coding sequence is TGTGCCAGCAGTTATTCAGCGAACACTGAAGCTTTCTTT.

CDR3 residues: CASSPSGGTDTQYF. CDR3 nucleotides: TGTGCCAGCAGCCCTAGCGGGGGCACAGATACGCAGTATTTT. The J gene is TRBJ2-3, the V gene TRBV5-4, with 9 nucleotides matching TRBD2. The CDR3 totals 14 residues. CDR1 is SGHNT, CDR2 YYREEE, per germline (reference sequence). With V trimmed by 4 bases and J by 1 base, 1 base remained unmatched.

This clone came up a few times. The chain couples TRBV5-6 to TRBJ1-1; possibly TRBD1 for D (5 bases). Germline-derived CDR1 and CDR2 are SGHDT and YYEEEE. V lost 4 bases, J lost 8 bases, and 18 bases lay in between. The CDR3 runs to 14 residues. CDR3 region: CASSRTGPRHEAFF. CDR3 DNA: TGTGCCAGCAGCCGTACAGGTCCCCGACACGAAGCTTTCTTT.

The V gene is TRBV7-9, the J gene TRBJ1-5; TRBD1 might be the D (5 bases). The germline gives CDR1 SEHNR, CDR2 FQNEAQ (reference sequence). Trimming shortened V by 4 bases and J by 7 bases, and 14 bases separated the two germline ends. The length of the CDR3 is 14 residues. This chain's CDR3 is CASSSGGGNQPQHF. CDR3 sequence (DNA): TGTGCCAGCAGCTCGGGTGGGGGGAACCAGCCCCAGCATTTT. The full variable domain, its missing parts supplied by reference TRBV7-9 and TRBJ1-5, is DTGVSQNPRHKITKRGQNVTFRCDPISEHNRLYWYRQTLGQGPEFLTYFQNEAQLEKSRLLSDRFSAERPKGSFSTLEIQRTEQGDSAMYLCASSSGGGNQPQHFGDGTRLSIL.

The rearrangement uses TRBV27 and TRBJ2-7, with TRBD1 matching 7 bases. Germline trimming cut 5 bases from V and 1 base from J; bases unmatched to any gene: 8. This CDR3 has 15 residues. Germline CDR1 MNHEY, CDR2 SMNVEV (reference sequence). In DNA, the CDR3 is TGTGCCAGCAGTGTCGCAGGGGGACGGTCCTACGAGCAGTACTTC. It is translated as CASSVAGGRSYEQYF.

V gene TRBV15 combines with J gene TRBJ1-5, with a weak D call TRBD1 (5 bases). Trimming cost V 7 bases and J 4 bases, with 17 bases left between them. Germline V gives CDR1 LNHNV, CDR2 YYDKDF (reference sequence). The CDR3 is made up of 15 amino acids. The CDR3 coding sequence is TGTGCCACCACTAAGAGGGACGGCACAAATCAGCCCCAGCATTTT. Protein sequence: CATTKRDGTNQPQHF.

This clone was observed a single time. DNA for the CDR3: TGCGCCAGCAGCTTGGTTAACCCGCAGGGCTATGGCTACACCTTC. Translating it yields CASSLVNPQGYGYTF. The V and J genes are TRBV5-1 and TRBJ1-2; D perhaps matches TRBD1 (5 bases). Trimming shortened V by 0 bases and J by 4 bases, and 13 bases separated the two germline ends. This CDR3 is built from 15 residues. Germline lookup yields CDR1 SGHRS and CDR2 YFSETQ.